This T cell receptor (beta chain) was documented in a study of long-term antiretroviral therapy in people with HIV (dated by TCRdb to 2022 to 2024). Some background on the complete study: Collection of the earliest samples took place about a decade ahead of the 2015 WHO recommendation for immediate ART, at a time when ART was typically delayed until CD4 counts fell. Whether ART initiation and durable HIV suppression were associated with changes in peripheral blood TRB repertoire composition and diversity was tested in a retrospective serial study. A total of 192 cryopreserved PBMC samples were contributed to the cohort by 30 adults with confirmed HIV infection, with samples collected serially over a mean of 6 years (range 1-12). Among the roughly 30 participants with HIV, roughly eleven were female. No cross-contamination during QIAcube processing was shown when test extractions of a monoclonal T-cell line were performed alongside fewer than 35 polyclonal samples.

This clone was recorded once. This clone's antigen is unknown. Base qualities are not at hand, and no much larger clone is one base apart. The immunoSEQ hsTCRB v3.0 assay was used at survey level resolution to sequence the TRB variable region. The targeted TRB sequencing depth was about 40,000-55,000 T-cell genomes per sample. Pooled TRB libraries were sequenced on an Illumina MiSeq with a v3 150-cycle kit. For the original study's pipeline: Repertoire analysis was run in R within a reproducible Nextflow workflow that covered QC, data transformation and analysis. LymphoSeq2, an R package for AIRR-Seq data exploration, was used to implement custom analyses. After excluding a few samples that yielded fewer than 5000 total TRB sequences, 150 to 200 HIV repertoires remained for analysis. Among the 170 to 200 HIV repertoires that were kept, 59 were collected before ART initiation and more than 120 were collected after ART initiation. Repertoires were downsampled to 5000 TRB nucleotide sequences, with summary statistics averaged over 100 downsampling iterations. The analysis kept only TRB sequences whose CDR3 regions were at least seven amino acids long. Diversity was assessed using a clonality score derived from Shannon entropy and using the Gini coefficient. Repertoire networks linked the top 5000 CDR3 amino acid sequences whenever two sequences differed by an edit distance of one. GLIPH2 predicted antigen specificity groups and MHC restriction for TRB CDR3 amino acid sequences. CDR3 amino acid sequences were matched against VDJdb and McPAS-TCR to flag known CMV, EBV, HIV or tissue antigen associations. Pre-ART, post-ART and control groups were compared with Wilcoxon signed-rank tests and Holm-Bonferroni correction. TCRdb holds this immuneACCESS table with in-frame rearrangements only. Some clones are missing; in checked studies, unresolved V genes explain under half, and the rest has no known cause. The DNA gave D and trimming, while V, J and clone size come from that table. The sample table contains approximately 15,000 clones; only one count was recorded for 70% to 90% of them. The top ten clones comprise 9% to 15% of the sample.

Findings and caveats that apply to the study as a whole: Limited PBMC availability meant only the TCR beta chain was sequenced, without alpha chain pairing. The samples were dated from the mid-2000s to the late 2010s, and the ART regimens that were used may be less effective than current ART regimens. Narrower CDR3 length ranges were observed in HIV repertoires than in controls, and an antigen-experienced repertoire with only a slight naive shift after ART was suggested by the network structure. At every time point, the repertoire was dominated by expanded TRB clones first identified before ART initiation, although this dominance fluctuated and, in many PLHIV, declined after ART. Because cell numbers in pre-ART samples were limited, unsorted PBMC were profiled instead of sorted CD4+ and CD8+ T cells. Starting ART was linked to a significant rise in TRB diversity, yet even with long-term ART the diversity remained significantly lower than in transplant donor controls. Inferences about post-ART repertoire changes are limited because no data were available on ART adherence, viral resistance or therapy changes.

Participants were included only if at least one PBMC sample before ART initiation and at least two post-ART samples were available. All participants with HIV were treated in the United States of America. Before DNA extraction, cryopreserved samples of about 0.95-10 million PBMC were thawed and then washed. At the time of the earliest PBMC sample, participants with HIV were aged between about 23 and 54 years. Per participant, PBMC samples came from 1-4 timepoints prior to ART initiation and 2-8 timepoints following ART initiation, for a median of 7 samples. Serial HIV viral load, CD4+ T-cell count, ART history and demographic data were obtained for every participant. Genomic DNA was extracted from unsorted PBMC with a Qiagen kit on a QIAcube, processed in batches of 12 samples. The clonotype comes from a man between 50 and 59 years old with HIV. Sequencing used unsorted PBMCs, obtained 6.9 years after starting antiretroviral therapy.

The DNA is TGCAGCGGTCGGGGACAGTACACCGGGGAGCTGTTTTTT. This encodes CSGRGQYTGELFF. The sequence links TRBV29-1 to TRBJ2-2; 7 bases in the middle match TRBD1. From V the trimming removes 7 bases and from J it removes 3 bases, while the gene matches leave 5 bases of the junction unaccounted for. CDR1 and CDR2, per the germline V gene, are SQVTM and ANQGSEA. The CDR3 numbers 13 residues from cysteine through phenylalanine. The DNA shown is the 39-base CDR3, in frame from base 1.